Below, one TCR beta chain is given with its context. No antigen is known for it. The data stem from a study of cytomegalovirus exposure and HLA in healthy donors. Study-wide results and limits: Most TCR sequences showed up rarely, but some public TCRs showed up in many donors. Using the classifier, cytomegalovirus status was reportedly diagnosed with high specificity and sensitivity. The investigators catalogued 150 or so TCR beta chains as cytomegalovirus-associated. The tendency of first-cohort TCR clusters to co-occur in the 100 to 150 validation repertoires emerged from a later analysis.

TCRdb keeps only in-frame clones here, not all; method: immunoSEQ multiplex PCR. The data contain about 140,000 clones, 80% to 90% of them singletons. The sample comprised PBMCs. The sequence derives from a woman aged 30 to 39 in good health and CMV-seronegative.

Here the CDR3 reads CASSIGRGNTEAFF. CDR3 in DNA: TGTGCCAGTAGTATTGGTCGGGGGAACACTGAAGCTTTCTTT. The chain recombines TRBV19 with TRBJ1-1; D gene uncertain. V was pared by 3 bases and J by 1 base, with 9 bases between. Germline lookup yields CDR1 LNHDA and CDR2 SQIVND (reference sequence). The CDR3 totals 14 residues. Based on the CDR3 plus reference TRBV19 and TRBJ1-1, the full variable domain is DGGITQSPKYLFRKEGQNVTLSCEQNLNHDAMYWYRQDPGQGLRLIYYSQIVNDFQKGDIAEGYSVSREKKESFPLTVTSAQKNPTAFYLCASSIGRGNTEAFFGQGTRLTVV.